The subject of this entry is one T cell receptor (beta chain). The specificity of this receptor is unknown. Base qualities were left out, and no much larger clone turns up one base away. TCRbeta CDR3 regions were amplified from genomic DNA by means of the immunoSEQ Assay, a bias-controlled multiplex PCR. As for how the authors treated the data: The number of nucleated cells in each sample was estimated by amplification of reference gene primers within the assay. To quantify the absolute abundance of each unique TCRbeta CDR3 rearrangement, sequence reads were collapsed and filtered. Productive Simpson clonality was computed per sample as the square root of Simpson's diversity index over productive rearrangements. As stored in TCRdb, this immuneACCESS dataset retains in-frame rearrangements with V and J assigned. A fraction of the clones does not appear; measured against another copy, unresolved V genes explain less than half of the discrepancy, and the remainder lacks a known reason. V and J calls and clone size are given by that table; D and trimming were obtained from the DNA. This sample lists just over 650,000 clones; 90% were detected once. Of the sample, approximately 0.25% is held by the ten largest clones.

The collaborating institutions used their own protocols to collect whole blood in K2EDTA tubes. For TCRbeta analysis, collaborator samples were shipped as frozen whole blood, as isolated PBMCs, or as DNA extracted from either sample type. This entry comes from a study of blood T cell repertoires in COVID-19 (dated by TCRdb to the early 2020s). Turning to the overall study: Collaborator samples came from the United States, Italy and Spain and covered acute and convalescent phases of COVID-19. Where available, HLA class I and class II types were obtained from metadata supplied by the sample provider rather than from assay-based typing. Samples came from the ongoing ImmuneRACE study (first 160 participants) plus 1,254 subjects from 6 global collaborators. Deeply sampled blood TCRbeta repertoires from subjects exposed to, actively infected with, or recovered from COVID-19 were included in the dataset. The repertoires were released in a freely available public database meant as a resource for research on the immune response to SARS-CoV-2. Nearly every sample came with metadata listing a de-identified subject ID, COVID-19 status, age in years and sex. The prospective study material was composed of cDNA or gDNA derived from T cells, B-cell-depleted T cells, or PBMCs.

Overall results and qualifications from the work: How much clinical and demographic metadata was included differed by source and by participant, and the metadata was provided uncurated.

CDR1 and CDR2 are drawn from the germline V gene: MNHEY, SVGAGI. Measured from the cysteine to the phenylalanine, the CDR3 is 15 residues long. The sequence is cut down to CDR3 DNA, 45 bases in frame from base 1. Cut back by 5 bases and 4 bases, the V and J ends lie 17 bases apart. The rearrangement combines TRBV6-5 with TRBJ1-2, with TRBD1 perhaps the D gene, on 5 matching bases. Input material: peripheral blood. The receptor comes from a woman aged 18 to 35 with acute or convalescent COVID-19. In nucleotides, the sequence is TGTGCCAGCAGTACCTCAGGGCCGGGGGGCTATGGCTACACCTTC. Protein translation: CASSTSGPGGYGYTF.